These 4 T cell receptor beta chains came from one sample sequenced in a study of blood T cells in healthy people across ages (dated by TCRdb to 2013 to 2016). Libraries were constructed by 5' RACE. TCRdb lists the instrument as Illumina HiSeq 2500. The second PCR ran for about 6 to 12 cycles and used a J-beta primer mix along with a sample-barcoded 5' primer. TCRdb reworked the public reads: Q25 trimming with fastp, MiXCR clone assembly, productive beta chains retained. Rows with one shared CDR3 protein collapse into an entry with the most common genes and DNA. The sample has 700,000 to 950,000 distinct CDR3 sequences on record, about 42% of them singletons. The leading ten clones occupy 20% to 25% of the sample. The sequenced sample was blood. The receptor source for this set is a woman between 55 and 75 years old in good health.

The genes are TRBV20-1 and TRBJ2-7; either TRBD1 or TRBD2 may supply D (5 bases each). V was clipped by 6 bases and J by 3 bases, with 18 bases between them. Germline CDR1 is DFQATT and CDR2 is SNEGSKA (reference sequence). The length of the CDR3 is 14 residues. CDR3 nucleotides: TGCAGTGCGAATACCGGGACCGCTATCTACGAGCAGTACTTC. This translates into CSANTGTAIYEQYF.

Ten or more counts support this clonotype. Germline is not matched at one junction end, which may reflect a read error. The chain combines TRBV7-9 with TRBJ2-5, with TRBD1 identical over 8 bases. The CDR3 sequence is 14 residues long. Germline V CDR1 and CDR2: SEHNR, FQNEAQ (reference sequence). The CDR3 nucleotides read TGCGCCAGCAGCTTGGACAGGGAAGGAGAGACCCAGTACTTC. It yields the protein CASSLDREGETQYF. Full variable domain (missing parts from reference TRBV7-9 and TRBJ2-5): DTGVSQNPRHKITKRGQNVTFRCDPISEHNRLYWYRQTLGQGPEFLTYFQNEAQLEKSRLLSDRFSAERPKGSFSTLEIQRTEQGDSAMYLCASSLDREGETQYFGPGTRLLVL.

There are a few counts of this clonotype. The rearrangement uses TRBV3-1 and TRBJ1-5, with D unclear. From germline, CDR1 is LGHDT and CDR2 YNNKEL (reference sequence). V lost 0 bases to trimming and J lost 15 bases, with 15 bases between them. The CDR3 has 13 residues. DNA for the CDR3: TGTGCCAGCAGCCAAGAGGGCAACCGTGGCCTGCATTTT. It codes for CASSQEGNRGLHF.

This clonotype was recorded many times. CDR3 in DNA: TGTGCCAGCAGCCAAGGTGCGGGACTAGTGCCGGACCAAGAGACCCAGTACTTC. It translates to CASSQGAGLVPDQETQYF. This chain uses TRBV4-2 with TRBJ2-5; TRBD2 matches 8 bases. The CDR3 spans 18 residues. Germline trimming cut 1 base from V and 0 bases from J; bases unmatched to any gene: 10. The germline V gene has CDR1 LGHNA and CDR2 YNFKEQ.